The next 9 T cell receptor beta chains were all read from a single sample in a study of cytotoxic CD8 clonotypes in ibrutinib-treated CLL. Profiled with immunoSEQ multiplex PCR; TCRdb holds only in-frame clones, not every one. The sample shows 250,000 to 350,000 clones, approximately 76% of them seen only once. The sequenced sample was PBMCs, obtained at disease progression, from a patient treated with ibrutinib. These receptors originate from a human donor with chronic lymphocytic leukemia.

This rearrangement joins TRBV7-9 to TRBJ1-1; D is undetermined. This CDR3 has 15 residues. Looked up from germline, CDR1 is SEHNR and CDR2 is FQNEAQ (reference sequence). V was clipped by 5 bases and J by 0 bases, with 13 bases between them. Written as DNA, the CDR3 is TGTGCCAGCAGCCGAATTCTCACCCTGAACACTGAAGCTTTCTTT. Its protein is CASSRILTLNTEAFF.

This rearrangement joins TRBV27 to TRBJ2-1; D possibly corresponds to TRBD2 (6 bases). V dropped 6 bases and J dropped 6 bases, with 18 bases sitting between them. Germline-derived CDR1 and CDR2 are MNHEY and SMNVEV (reference sequence). This CDR3 is 15 amino acids long. The CDR3 region has the DNA TGTGCCAGCAGGTGGGGGGACTTCAAAGTCAATGAGCAGTTCTTC. Translated: CASRWGDFKVNEQFF.

The table lists this clone with a count of one. The V call is TRBV6-6, the J call TRBJ2-3; D is unclear. Germline CDR1 is MNHNY and CDR2 is SVGAGI (reference sequence). V was shortened by 6 bases and J by 3 bases, with 10 bases between the two germline ends. The CDR3 length is 13 residues. CDR3 region: CASRPDVTDTQYF. DNA for the CDR3: TGTGCCAGCAGACCGGACGTTACAGATACGCAGTATTTT.

The rearrangement uses TRBV19 and TRBJ2-7; D may be TRBD2 (5 bases). Germline V gives CDR1 LNHDA, CDR2 SQIVND (reference sequence). V dropped 1 base and J dropped 3 bases, with 16 bases sitting between them. CDR3 length: 16 amino acids. The CDR3 loop reads CASSIAVRTGNYEQYF. CDR3 nucleotides: TGTGCCAGTAGTATAGCAGTCAGGACTGGAAACTACGAGCAGTACTTC.

The chain uses TRBV7-8 and TRBJ2-3; 7 nucleotides align to TRBD1. In germline, CDR1 is SGHVS, CDR2 FQNEAQ. CDR3 length: 14 residues. V lost 3 bases to trimming and J lost 7 bases; unmatched junction nucleotides: 7. The CDR3 DNA reads as TGTGCCAGCAGCTTTTTTGGGACAGAGAATACGCAGTATTTT. It encodes CASSFFGTENTQYF. Variable domain in full (rest from reference TRBV7-8 and TRBJ2-3): GAGVSQSPRYKVAKRGQDVALRCDPISGHVSLFWYQQALGQGPEFLTYFQNEAQLDKSGLPSDRFFAERPEGSVSTLKIQRTQQEDSAVYLCASSFFGTENTQYFGPGTRLTVL.

The rearrangement uses TRBV27 and TRBJ2-1; D might be TRBD1 or TRBD2, each matching 5 bases. The CDR3 has 14 residues. Trimming shortened V by 3 bases and J by 7 bases, and 13 bases separated the two germline ends. The V gene's germline CDR1 is MNHEY and CDR2 SMNVEV (reference sequence). DNA of the CDR3: TGTGCCAGCAGTTTTGGGGGAAACAAGAATGAGCAGTTCTTC. This gives the protein CASSFGGNKNEQFF.

This clone has a single count. The chain is built from TRBV5-1 and TRBJ1-5; D call uncertain. CDR1 is SGHRS and CDR2 is YFSETQ in the germline V gene. The V gene lost 4 bases and the J gene lost 5 bases, with 13 bases spanning the gap. The CDR3 covers 14 residues. The CDR3, as DNA: TGCGCCAGCAGCCCGACCCCCACAGATCAGCCCCAGCATTTT. Amino acids: CASSPTPTDQPQHF.

This rearrangement joins TRBV18 to TRBJ1-3, with 7 bases identical to TRBD1. This CDR3 has 14 residues. The junction had 4 bases not matched to a gene; V was cut back by 4 bases and J by 4 bases. Germline loops: CDR1 KGHSH, CDR2 LQKENI. The DNA for the CDR3 is TGTGCCAGCTCACGACAGGGAGGCGGAAACACCATATATTTT. It encodes CASSRQGGGNTIYF.

The chain recombines TRBV6-6 with TRBJ1-6; D gene uncertain. This CDR3 region has 13 residues. Germline V lookup: CDR1 MNHNY, CDR2 SVGAGI (reference sequence). The V gene lost 8 bases and the J gene lost 13 bases, with 18 bases spanning the gap. This chain's CDR3 is CASVGLGISPLHF. CDR3 nucleotides: TGTGCCAGCGTGGGTCTGGGCATCTCCCCCCTCCACTTT.